The 12 T cell receptor beta chains presented below share a single source sample, sequenced in a study of blood T cell repertoires in COVID-19 (dated by TCRdb to 2020 to 2022). Libraries were prepared through the immunoSEQ multiplex PCR assay. As stored in TCRdb, this immuneACCESS dataset retains in-frame rearrangements with V and J assigned. A fraction of the clones does not appear; measured against another copy, unresolved V genes explain less than half of the discrepancy, and the remainder lacks a known reason. Here the sample has under 400,000 clones; 80% to 90% occur a single time. The leading ten clones occupy approximately 1.9% of the sample. Sequencing input: PBMCs or T cells enriched from blood (not recorded which). The receptor source for this set is a man aged 35-49 years in a cohort exposed to, infected with or recovered from COVID-19 (not recorded which).

The CDR3 spells CASSLVGGRDRFF. CDR3 DNA: TGTGCCAGCAGCTTAGTAGGGGGGAGGGATCGCTTCTTT. This rearrangement joins TRBV7-2 to TRBJ1-1; D perhaps matches TRBD1 (6 bases). The CDR3 is 13 residues long. The germline gives CDR1 SGHTA, CDR2 FQGNSA. Trimming cost V 1 base and J 14 bases, with 17 bases left between them.

The chain combines TRBV27 with TRBJ2-5, with 9 bases identical to TRBD2. The V gene end was trimmed by 2 bases and the J gene end by 4 bases; junction bases not matched to a gene: 5. Per the germline V gene, CDR1 is MNHEY and CDR2 is SMNVEV (reference sequence). The CDR3 spans 15 residues. The CDR3 spells CASSLRSGRLETQYF. Written as DNA, the CDR3 is TGTGCCAGCAGTTTAAGGAGCGGGAGGCTAGAGACCCAGTACTTC.

V and J are TRBV9 and TRBJ2-3, with 11 bases fitting TRBD2. The CDR3 consists of 15 residues. V shed 3 bases and J 2 bases; nucleotides not matched to a gene: 2. Germline V gene sequence: CDR1 SGDLS, CDR2 YYNGEE. This CDR3 reads CASSEGLAVTDTQYF. CDR3 nucleotide sequence: TGTGCCAGCAGCGAGGGACTAGCGGTCACAGATACGCAGTATTTT.

This clone turned up a few times. The chain is built from TRBV5-5 and TRBJ1-2; perhaps TRBD1 as D (6 bases). The CDR3 totals 15 residues. The V and J ends lost 5 bases and 1 base respectively, with 15 bases between them. CDR1 is SGHKS, CDR2 YYEKEE, per germline (reference sequence). As DNA, the CDR3 is TGTGCCAGCAGTTTAACAGGGAGGGGTAACTATGGCTACACCTTC. Translation: CASSLTGRGNYGYTF.

The V gene is TRBV6-5, the J gene TRBJ2-1; the D is unclear. Trimming stripped 6 bases from V and 0 bases from J, with 6 bases between. Germline CDR1 is MNHEY and CDR2 is SVGAGI. This CDR3 is built from 13 residues. This chain's CDR3 is CASRQSSYNEQFF. The CDR3 DNA follows: TGTGCCAGCAGACAGAGCTCCTACAATGAGCAGTTCTTC.

This chain uses TRBV18 with TRBJ2-7; D is undetermined. The CDR3 has 14 amino acids. Per germline, CDR1 KGHSH and CDR2 LQKENI. Trimming removed 3 bases at V and 2 bases at J, with 11 bases between. CDR3 in amino acids: CASSPSPTAYEQYF. CDR3 nucleotide sequence: TGTGCCAGCTCACCTAGCCCGACTGCCTACGAGCAGTACTTC.

The rearrangement links TRBV3-1 (or the pseudogene TRBV3-2) to TRBJ2-7; D might be TRBD2 (5 bases). CDR1 LGHDT and CDR2 YNNKEL come from the germline V gene (reference sequence). CDR3 length: 13 amino acids. The V and J ends lost 5 bases and 9 bases respectively, with 17 bases between them. The CDR3 region has the DNA TGTGCCAGCAGCGGTGACGAGGCACGGGGGCAGTACTTC. The encoded protein is CASSGDEARGQYF.

V gene TRBV5-1 combines with J gene TRBJ2-2; D is perhaps TRBD2 (6 bases). V was cut by 0 bases and J by 5 bases, with 11 bases left in between. This CDR3 contains 15 residues. Per the germline V gene, CDR1 is SGHRS and CDR2 is YFSETQ. CDR3 sequence (DNA): TGCGCCAGCAGCTTGGGTGGCGGGGCGACCGGGGAGCTGTTTTTT. Translation gives CASSLGGGATGELFF. The full variable domain, in which reference TRBV5-1 and TRBJ2-2 provide the parts outside the CDR3, is KAGVTQTPRYLIKTRGQQVTLSCSPISGHRSVSWYQQTPGQGLQFLFEYFSETQRNKGNFPGRFSGRQFSNSRSEMNVSTLELGDSALYLCASSLGGGATGELFFGEGSRLTVL.

The chain recombines TRBV10-3 with TRBJ2-1; 11 nucleotides agree with TRBD1. Germline CDR1 and CDR2: ENHRY and SYGVKD. V lost 4 bases to trimming and J lost 7 bases; unmatched junction nucleotides: 9. This CDR3 is 16 amino acids long. This chain's CDR3 is CAISGFGTGGRNEQFF. The CDR3 DNA sequence: TGTGCCATCAGTGGGTTCGGGACAGGGGGTAGGAATGAGCAGTTCTTC.

The CDR3 DNA reads as TGTGCCAGCAGTGAGGGGGGTCGGATTGAAGCTTTCTTT. Amino acids: CASSEGGRIEAFF. The gene calls are TRBV2 and TRBJ1-1; a possible D gene is TRBD1 (5 bases). The V gene's germline CDR1 is SNHLY and CDR2 FYNNEI. V was trimmed by 3 bases and J by 7 bases, leaving 12 bases between them. This CDR3 has 13 residues.

The chain couples TRBV5-1 to TRBJ2-1, with a weak D call TRBD2 (5 bases). CDR3 length: 13 amino acids. Germline values: CDR1 SGHRS, CDR2 YFSETQ. V was pared by 0 bases and J by 6 bases, with 7 bases between. The CDR3 protein is CASSLDGLNEQFF. CDR3 sequence (DNA): TGCGCCAGCAGCTTGGACGGACTCAATGAGCAGTTCTTC.

This clone appeared once. The chain combines TRBV10-3 with TRBJ1-5; D remains ambiguous. The CDR3 runs 13 residues. V was shortened by 10 bases and J by 0 bases, with 10 bases between the two germline ends. Looked up from germline, CDR1 is ENHRY and CDR2 is SYGVKD. The CDR3 loop is CASCRDSNQPQHF. For the CDR3, the DNA is TGTGCCAGCTGCCGAGATAGCAATCAGCCCCAGCATTTT.